The 29 T cell receptor beta chains presented below share a single source sample, sequenced in a study of memory CD4+ T cells and cytomegalovirus serostatus. Clones were read by immunoSEQ multiplex PCR, and TCRdb kept only the in-frame ones, dropping some. The sample carries under 40,000 clones, roughly 85% recorded once. The sort gate was single viable CD3+CD4+CD8-CD45RO+ cells for memory CD4+ T cells. The sample was memory CD4+ T cells from blood. These receptors were taken from an adult in good health and CMV-seropositive.

This sequence joins TRBV7-7 and TRBJ1-5, with 8 bases identical to TRBD1. Germline-derived CDR1 and CDR2 are SSHAT and FNYEAQ (reference sequence). CDR3 size: 14 residues. J lost 3 bases, V lost 6 bases, and 4 bases had no gene match. CDR3 region: CASRKTGANQPQHF. CDR3 bases: TGTGCCAGCAGGAAGACAGGGGCCAATCAGCCCCAGCATTTT.

The chain joins TRBV5-1 to TRBJ2-5; D is undetermined. CDR3 length: 12 amino acids. Looked up from germline, CDR1 is SGHRS and CDR2 is YFSETQ. Trimming shortened V by 0 bases and J by 5 bases, and 5 bases separated the two germline ends. The CDR3 region has the DNA TGCGCCAGCAGCTTGGCCCGGGAGACCCAGTACTTC. Translating gives CASSLARETQYF.

CDR3 DNA sequence: TGTGCCAGCAGCTTGGCGGCGGGGGCCCTTACGGACACTGAAGCTTTCTTT. Translated, it gives CASSLAAGALTDTEAFF. V is TRBV5-5 and J is TRBJ1-1; tentative D call: TRBD1 (6 bases). With 0 bases removed from V and 3 bases from J, the gap between germline ends came to 18 bases. CDR1 is SGHKS and CDR2 is YYEKEE in the germline V gene (reference sequence). The CDR3 extends over 17 amino acids.

The J gene is TRBJ2-7, the V gene TRBV18; 10 bases are a match to TRBD1. Trimming at V came to 2 bases and at J to 2 bases, leaving 3 bases not matched to a gene. Germline CDR1 is KGHSH and CDR2 is LQKENI. The CDR3 is 15 residues long. CDR3 region: CASSPTGTGAYEQYF. Here the CDR3 DNA reads TGTGCCAGCTCACCAACCGGGACAGGGGCCTACGAGCAGTACTTC.

The chain recombines TRBV15 with TRBJ2-2; TRBD2 matches at 13 bases. The V segment lost 5 bases and the J segment 8 bases; nucleotides outside the gene matches: 5. The CDR3 totals 15 residues. The germline CDR1 and CDR2 sequences are LNHNV and YYDKDF (reference sequence). CDR3: CATSSTSGGRGELFF. The CDR3 bases are TGTGCCACCAGCTCGACTAGCGGGGGGCGGGGGGAGCTGTTTTTT.

The chain uses TRBV27 and TRBJ2-2, with 10 bases matching TRBD1. J was trimmed by 5 bases and V by 0 bases; bases with no gene match: 9. Per the germline V gene, CDR1 is MNHEY and CDR2 is SMNVEV (reference sequence). The CDR3 contains 18 residues. The CDR3 DNA reads as TGTGCCAGCAGTTTATCCACCATCGGACAGGGGGGGACCGGGGAGCTGTTTTTT. Its translation is CASSLSTIGQGGTGELFF.

The rearrangement joins TRBV7-2 to TRBJ2-7; 10 nucleotides line up with TRBD1. Losses at the gene ends were 4 bases for V and 2 bases for J; bases not matched to a gene: 5. Germline-derived CDR1 and CDR2 are SGHTA and FQGNSA. The CDR3 covers 15 residues. CDR3 sequence (DNA): TGTGCCAGCAGCTCAACCGGGACAGGGGCCTACGAGCAGTACTTC. Its protein is CASSSTGTGAYEQYF.

The count of this clone is one. The chain couples TRBV5-1 to TRBJ2-7, with D possibly matching TRBD1 (6 bases). The CDR3 runs to 14 residues. CDR1 is SGHRS, CDR2 YFSETQ, per germline. The V gene lost 5 bases and the J gene lost 0 bases, with 12 bases spanning the gap. This CDR3 reads CASRKDSASYEQYF. DNA for the CDR3: TGCGCCAGCAGGAAGGACAGCGCCTCCTACGAGCAGTACTTC. Full variable domain (outside the CDR3, taken from reference TRBV5-1 and TRBJ2-7): KAGVTQTPRYLIKTRGQQVTLSCSPISGHRSVSWYQQTPGQGLQFLFEYFSETQRNKGNFPGRFSGRQFSNSRSEMNVSTLELGDSALYLCASRKDSASYEQYFGPGTRLTVT.

The genes are TRBV25-1 and TRBJ1-4; D unresolved. V lost 3 bases to trimming and J lost 8 bases, with 10 bases between them. CDR3 length: 13 residues. Germline V gives CDR1 MGHDK, CDR2 SYGVNS. The CDR3 region has the DNA TGTGCCAGCAGTGAGGCGACCCTAGAAAAACTGTTTTTT. Amino acid sequence: CASSEATLEKLFF.

This clone was counted only a few times. The V and J genes are TRBV18 and TRBJ2-5, with TRBD2 matching 7 bases. V shed 3 bases, J shed 1 base, and the junction held 8 bases outside the gene matches. Germline CDR1 reads KGHSH; CDR2 reads LQKENI. This CDR3 contains 16 residues. CDR3 coding DNA: TGTGCCAGCTCACCCTCCAGGTCTAGCGGCCAAGAGACCCAGTACTTC. Protein product: CASSPSRSSGQETQYF.

This chain uses TRBV5-4 with TRBJ2-3; D ambiguous. The length of the CDR3 is 16 residues. V lost 4 bases to trimming and J lost 0 bases, with 15 bases between them. From germline, CDR1 is SGHNT and CDR2 YYREEE (reference sequence). CDR3 sequence: CASSPPETRSTDTQYF. DNA of the CDR3: TGTGCCAGCAGCCCCCCCGAGACTCGAAGCACAGATACGCAGTATTTT.

This clone was seen only a few times. V and J are TRBV6-6 and TRBJ1-4, with 9 bases aligning to TRBD1. J gave up 12 bases and V 6 bases, and 5 bases lay outside the gene matches. Germline V CDR1 and CDR2: MNHNY, SVGAGI (reference sequence). The CDR3 runs to 12 residues. The CDR3 loop is CASRNDRGELFF. In DNA, the CDR3 is TGTGCCAGCAGAAATGACAGGGGGGAACTGTTTTTT.

This clone was seen more than once but under ten times. V is TRBV5-1 and J is TRBJ1-3; a weak D match, TRBD1 (5 bases). V shed 0 bases and J shed 0 bases, with 7 bases lying between them. There are 15 residues in the CDR3. Germline V gives CDR1 SGHRS, CDR2 YFSETQ. In DNA form, the CDR3 reads TGCGCCAGCAGCTTGGGACAGATCTCTGGAAACACCATATATTTT. This sequence encodes CASSLGQISGNTIYF.

V gene TRBV11-2 combines with J gene TRBJ2-7, with 7 bases lining up with TRBD1. The V gene's germline CDR1 is SGHAT and CDR2 FQNNGV. Losses at the gene ends were 4 bases for V and 2 bases for J; bases not matched to a gene: 8. The CDR3 is 15 residues long. CDR3 coding DNA: TGTGCCAGCAGCTGGACAGGTCCTGGAGCCTACGAGCAGTACTTC. It translates to CASSWTGPGAYEQYF.

The V call is TRBV29-1, the J call TRBJ1-1, with 8 bases that match TRBD1. This CDR3 comprises 11 residues. After removal of 3 bases from V and 10 bases from J, the junction contained 4 bases not matched to a gene. CDR1 is SQVTM and CDR2 is ANQGSEA in the germline V gene. DNA of the CDR3: TGCAGCGTTGACCATGGACAGGGAGCTTTCTTT. It yields the protein CSVDHGQGAFF.

The V gene is TRBV11-3, the J gene TRBJ2-2; D is ambiguous. This CDR3 has 12 residues. CDR1 SGHNT and CDR2 YENEEA come from the germline V gene. Trimming removed 5 bases at V and 3 bases at J, with 4 bases between. CDR3 residues: CASSRYTGELFF. CDR3 nucleotide sequence: TGTGCCAGCAGCAGATACACCGGGGAGCTGTTTTTT.

The sample holds one count of this clone. The rearrangement links TRBV27 to TRBJ2-3; 8 bases are shared with TRBD2. The germline gives CDR1 MNHEY, CDR2 SMNVEV (reference sequence). CDR3 length equals 16 residues. V lost 3 bases, J lost 3 bases, and 8 bases stayed unmatched. As DNA, the CDR3 is TGTGCCAGCAGTTTCATTAGCGGGATGAGTACAGATACGCAGTATTTT. It encodes CASSFISGMSTDTQYF.

The chain combines TRBV11-3 with TRBJ2-1; 8 nucleotides match TRBD2. The CDR3 length is 16 residues. Germline V gene sequence: CDR1 SGHNT, CDR2 YENEEA. Trimming at V came to 5 bases and at J to 2 bases, leaving 8 bases not matched to a gene. The CDR3: CASSQNRGGTYNEQFF. CDR3 DNA: TGTGCCAGCAGCCAAAATCGGGGGGGCACCTACAATGAGCAGTTCTTC.

By proportion, this clone is medium-sized (0.01 to 0.1%). V usage is TRBV10-3 and J usage is TRBJ2-7; TRBD2 might be the D (6 bases). Germline V gives CDR1 ENHRY, CDR2 SYGVKD. Trimming shortened V by 6 bases and J by 6 bases, and 15 bases separated the two germline ends. The CDR3 has 13 residues. CDR3 region: CAIRSPLGGEQYF. CDR3 nucleotides: TGTGCCATCAGGTCACCCCTCGGGGGCGAGCAGTACTTC.

This clone was observed a single time. V is TRBV19 and J is TRBJ1-2, with a possible D match to TRBD1 (5 bases). The CDR3 contains 14 residues. Between the trimmed V and J ends, which lost 5 bases and 4 bases, there was a span of 14 bases. Germline CDR1 is LNHDA and CDR2 is SQIVND (reference sequence). The CDR3 sequence: CASSPFGGSYGYTF. The CDR3 DNA sequence: TGTGCCAGTAGTCCCTTCGGGGGATCCTATGGCTACACCTTC.

The chain joins TRBV11-1 to TRBJ2-5, with D possibly called TRBD1 or TRBD2 (5 bases each). There are 13 residues in the CDR3. Looked up from germline, CDR1 is SGHAT and CDR2 is FQDESV (reference sequence). Trimming took off 5 bases at V and 2 bases at J, with 9 bases between the two ends. The CDR3 protein is CASSPRGQETQYF. The CDR3 bases are TGTGCCAGCAGCCCGAGGGGTCAAGAGACCCAGTACTTC.

CDR3 in amino acids: CASSLATVETQYF. The DNA for the CDR3 is TGTGCCAGCAGCTTGGCCACGGTAGAGACCCAGTACTTC. The chain has TRBV5-5 and TRBJ2-5; D is uncertain. Germline assignment: CDR1 SGHKS and CDR2 YYEKEE (reference sequence). CDR3 length equals 13 residues. V was pared by 0 bases and J by 4 bases, with 7 bases between.

CDR3 protein: CASSVTGTVLMNTEAFF. DNA for the CDR3: TGTGCCAGTAGTGTTACCGGGACAGTCCTTATGAACACTGAAGCTTTCTTT. The J gene is TRBJ1-1, the V gene TRBV19, with 7 nucleotides matching TRBD1. Per germline, CDR1 LNHDA and CDR2 SQIVND (reference sequence). V lost 5 bases and J lost 0; bases outside the gene matches: 12. This CDR3 is built from 17 residues. The full variable domain, rest sourced from reference TRBV19 and TRBJ1-1, is DGGITQSPKYLFRKEGQNVTLSCEQNLNHDAMYWYRQDPGQGLRLIYYSQIVNDFQKGDIAEGYSVSREKKESFPLTVTSAQKNPTAFYLCASSVTGTVLMNTEAFFGQGTRLTVV.

This clone was seen more than once but under ten times. This CDR3 reads CASSIDGIGLGTEAFF. The CDR3 bases are TGTGCCAGTAGTATAGACGGAATTGGACTTGGCACTGAAGCTTTCTTT. The chain carries TRBV19 and TRBJ1-1; D remains unclear. V gave up 0 bases and J gave up 4 bases, with 15 bases separating them. CDR1 and CDR2 (germline): LNHDA, SQIVND (reference sequence). The CDR3 spans 16 residues.

This chain connects TRBV5-6 to TRBJ1-2, with 7 bases matching TRBD1. This CDR3 spans 13 amino acids. V was pared by 4 bases and J by 4 bases, with 4 bases of the junction left unmatched. From germline, CDR1 is SGHDT and CDR2 YYEEEE. The CDR3 coding sequence is TGTGCCAGCAGCCTGACAGGGACCTATGGCTACACCTTC. Encoded protein: CASSLTGTYGYTF. The whole variable domain, filled in from reference TRBV5-6 and TRBJ1-2, reads DAGVTQSPTHLIKTRGQQVTLRCSPKSGHDTVSWYQQALGQGPQFIFQYYEEEERQRGNFPDRFSGHQFPNYSSELNVNALLLGDSALYLCASSLTGTYGYTFGSGTRLTVV.

This clone came up a few times. DNA for the CDR3: TGTGCCAGCAGCTTAGGATTGAGTCGGGAGATAGATACGCAGTATTTT. Amino acid sequence: CASSLGLSREIDTQYF. This chain connects TRBV11-3 to TRBJ2-3, with TRBD2 as a possible D gene (6 bases). The CDR3 length is 16 residues. V was cut by 1 base and J by 5 bases, with 16 bases left in between. CDR1 and CDR2 (germline): SGHNT, YENEEA. Combining the CDR3 with reference TRBV11-3 and TRBJ2-3 gives the whole variable domain EAGVVQSPRYKIIEKKQPVAFWCNPISGHNTLYWYLQNLGQGPELLIRYENEEAVDDSQLPKDRFSAERLKGVDSTLKIQPAELGDSAVYLCASSLGLSREIDTQYFGPGTRLTVL.

This clone was found a few times. V usage is TRBV6-6 and J usage is TRBJ2-7; D is perhaps TRBD1 or TRBD2 (6 bases each). The CDR3 length is 15 residues. Germline V gives CDR1 MNHNY, CDR2 SVGAGI (reference sequence). V was pared by 6 bases and J by 3 bases, with 18 bases between. The CDR3: CASSPGAARGYEQYF. The CDR3 DNA reads TGTGCCAGCAGCCCGGGGGCAGCTAGGGGCTACGAGCAGTACTTC.

This chain uses TRBV5-4 with TRBJ2-5; D gene unclear. V was trimmed by 4 bases and J by 5 bases, leaving 15 bases between them. The CDR3 runs 14 residues. Germline assignment: CDR1 SGHNT and CDR2 YYREEE (reference sequence). The CDR3 DNA is TGTGCCAGCAGCGAGGAAGGGCCCTGGGAGACCCAGTACTTC. Protein product: CASSEEGPWETQYF. The full variable domain, with the rest looked up from reference TRBV5-4 and TRBJ2-5, is ETGVTQSPTHLIKTRGQQVTLRCSSQSGHNTVSWYQQALGQGPQFIFQYYREEENGRGNFPPRFSGLQFPNYSSELNVNALELDDSALYLCASSEEGPWETQYFGPGTRLLVL.

The table lists this clone with a few counts. The V and J genes are TRBV29-1 and TRBJ2-4, with D unresolved. The CDR3 extends over 12 amino acids. The germline V gene encodes CDR1 SQVTM and CDR2 ANQGSEA. Trimming removed 4 bases at V and 6 bases at J, with 10 bases between. The CDR3, as DNA: TGCAGCGTTGGAGACCTGGCAAACATTCAGTACTTC. This encodes CSVGDLANIQYF.